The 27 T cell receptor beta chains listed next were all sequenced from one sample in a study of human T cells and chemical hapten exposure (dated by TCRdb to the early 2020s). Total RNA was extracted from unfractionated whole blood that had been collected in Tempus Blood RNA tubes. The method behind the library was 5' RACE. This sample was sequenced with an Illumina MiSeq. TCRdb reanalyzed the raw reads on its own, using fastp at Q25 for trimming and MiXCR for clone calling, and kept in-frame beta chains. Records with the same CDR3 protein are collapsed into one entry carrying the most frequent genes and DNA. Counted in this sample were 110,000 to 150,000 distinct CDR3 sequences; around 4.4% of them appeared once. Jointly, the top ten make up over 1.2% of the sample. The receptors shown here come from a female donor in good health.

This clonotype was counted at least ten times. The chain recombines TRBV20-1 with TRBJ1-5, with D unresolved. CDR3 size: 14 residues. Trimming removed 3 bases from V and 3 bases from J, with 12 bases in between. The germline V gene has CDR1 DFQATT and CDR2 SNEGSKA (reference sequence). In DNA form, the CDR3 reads TGCAGTGCTAGGGGGTCGGGTACCAATCAGCCCCAGCATTTT. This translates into CSARGSGTNQPQHF.

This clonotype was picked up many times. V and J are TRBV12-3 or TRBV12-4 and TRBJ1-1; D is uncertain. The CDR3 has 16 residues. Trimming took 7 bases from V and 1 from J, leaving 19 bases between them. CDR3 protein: CASNQPGGQQNTEAFF. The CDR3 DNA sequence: TGTGCCAGCAACCAACCCGGTGGTCAGCAGAACACTGAAGCTTTCTTT.

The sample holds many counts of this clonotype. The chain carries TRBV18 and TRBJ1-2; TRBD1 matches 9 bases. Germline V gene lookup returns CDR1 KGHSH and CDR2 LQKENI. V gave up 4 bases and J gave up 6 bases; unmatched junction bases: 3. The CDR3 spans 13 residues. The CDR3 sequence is CASSLWDRDGYTF. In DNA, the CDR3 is TGTGCCAGCTCACTTTGGGACAGGGATGGCTACACCTTC.

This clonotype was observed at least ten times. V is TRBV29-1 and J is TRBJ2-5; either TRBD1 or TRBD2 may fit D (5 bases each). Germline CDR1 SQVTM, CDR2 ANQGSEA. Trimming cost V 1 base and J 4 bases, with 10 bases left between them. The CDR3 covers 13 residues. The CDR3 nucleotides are TGCAGCGTTGAAGGGGCAGGGAGAGAGACCCAGTACTTC. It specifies CSVEGAGRETQYF.

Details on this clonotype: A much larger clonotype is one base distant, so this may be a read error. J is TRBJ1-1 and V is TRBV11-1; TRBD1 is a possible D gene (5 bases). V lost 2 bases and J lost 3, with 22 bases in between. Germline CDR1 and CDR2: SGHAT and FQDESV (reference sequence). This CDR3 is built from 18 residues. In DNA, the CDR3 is TGTGCCAGCAGCTTAAATTCCGGTTCCGCCATAGGGGACACTGAAGCTTTCTTT. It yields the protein CASSLNSGSAIGDTEAFF.

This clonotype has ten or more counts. CDR3 residues: CAWRQGSNQPQHF. CDR3 nucleotides: TGTGCCTGGAGACAGGGATCCAATCAGCCCCAGCATTTT. V is TRBV30 and J is TRBJ1-5; maybe TRBD1 (6 bases). Trimming left V 3 bases short and J 3 bases short, with 9 bases between. The CDR3 length is 13 residues. CDR1 GTSNPN and CDR2 SVGIG come from the germline V gene (reference sequence).

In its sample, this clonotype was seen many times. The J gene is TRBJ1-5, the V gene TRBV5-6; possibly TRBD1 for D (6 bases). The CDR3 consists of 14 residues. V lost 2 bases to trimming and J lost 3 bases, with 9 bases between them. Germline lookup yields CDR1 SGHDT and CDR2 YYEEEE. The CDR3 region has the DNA TGTGCCAGCAGCTTCAGGGGCGCCAATCAGCCCCAGCATTTT. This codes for CASSFRGANQPQHF.

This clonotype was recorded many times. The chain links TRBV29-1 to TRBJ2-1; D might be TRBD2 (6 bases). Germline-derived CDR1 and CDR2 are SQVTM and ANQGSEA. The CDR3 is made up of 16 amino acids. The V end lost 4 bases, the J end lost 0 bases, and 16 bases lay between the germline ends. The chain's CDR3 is CSVGASGAGSYNEQFF. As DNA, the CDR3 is TGCAGCGTTGGAGCCAGCGGAGCGGGCTCCTACAATGAGCAGTTCTTC.

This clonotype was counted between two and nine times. CDR3: CASSISLLAGAANTGELFF. The CDR3 coding sequence is TGTGCCAGTAGTATATCCCTCCTAGCGGGGGCCGCGAACACCGGGGAGCTGTTTTTT. The J gene is TRBJ2-2, the V gene TRBV19; 10 bases map to TRBD2. Germline lookup yields CDR1 LNHDA and CDR2 SQIVND (reference sequence). This CDR3 has 19 amino acids. V lost 2 bases, J lost 0 bases, and 9 bases stayed unmatched.

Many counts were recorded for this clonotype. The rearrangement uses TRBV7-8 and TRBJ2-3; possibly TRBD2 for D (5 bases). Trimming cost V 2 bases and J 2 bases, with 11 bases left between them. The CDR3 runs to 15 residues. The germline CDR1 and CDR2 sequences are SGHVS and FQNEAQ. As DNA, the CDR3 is TGTGCCAGCAGCTTATTAGTGGGAGCCACAGATACGCAGTATTTT. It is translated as CASSLLVGATDTQYF.

CDR3 DNA sequence: TGTGCCAGCAGCTTAGCTCGAAGCGGGAGGGGTTGGGATGAGCAGTTCTTC. Translating it yields CASSLARSGRGWDEQFF. The chain links TRBV7-8 to TRBJ2-1; 10 bases line up with TRBD2. With V trimmed by 0 bases and J by 8 bases, 10 bases remained unmatched. This CDR3 has 17 amino acids. Germline values: CDR1 SGHVS, CDR2 FQNEAQ.

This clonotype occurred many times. Here the CDR3 DNA reads TGTGCCAGCAGTTACCACCCCCGCCCGCCGCGGGGGACACCTGATACGCAGTATTTT. This codes for CASSYHPRPPRGTPDTQYF. The J gene is TRBJ2-3, the V gene TRBV6-2 or TRBV6-3; D may be TRBD2 (7 bases). The CDR3 contains 19 residues. The germline CDR1 and CDR2 sequences are MNHEY and SVGEGT. V lost 2 bases, J lost 6 bases, and 27 bases lay in between.

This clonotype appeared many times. The CDR3 DNA follows: TGCGCCAGCGGGGAGGGACAGGGAGTCGGTGAGCAGTTCTTC. It is translated as CASGEGQGVGEQFF. V is TRBV5-1 and J is TRBJ2-1, with 9 positions matching TRBD1. This CDR3 comprises 14 residues. CDR1 is SGHRS and CDR2 is YFSETQ in the germline V gene. Germline trimming cut 7 bases from V and 9 bases from J; bases unmatched to any gene: 11.

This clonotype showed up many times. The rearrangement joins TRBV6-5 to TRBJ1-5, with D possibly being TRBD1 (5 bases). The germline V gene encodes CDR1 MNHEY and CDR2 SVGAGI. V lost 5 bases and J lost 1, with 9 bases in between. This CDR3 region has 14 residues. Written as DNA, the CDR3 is TGTGCCAGCAGTCTGGGACTGAGCAATCAGCCCCAGCATTTT. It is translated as CASSLGLSNQPQHF.

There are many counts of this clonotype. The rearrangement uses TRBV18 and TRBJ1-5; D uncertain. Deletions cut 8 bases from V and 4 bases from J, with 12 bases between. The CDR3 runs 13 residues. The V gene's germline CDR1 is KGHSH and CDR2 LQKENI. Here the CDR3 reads CASADRGNQPQHF. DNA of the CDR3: TGTGCCAGCGCAGACCGAGGGAATCAGCCCCAGCATTTT. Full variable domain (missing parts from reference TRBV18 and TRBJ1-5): NAGVMQNPRHLVRRRGQEARLRCSPMKGHSHVYWYRQLPEEGLKFMVYLQKENIIDESGMPKERFSAEFPKEGPSILRIQQVVRGDSAAYFCASADRGNQPQHFGDGTRLSIL.

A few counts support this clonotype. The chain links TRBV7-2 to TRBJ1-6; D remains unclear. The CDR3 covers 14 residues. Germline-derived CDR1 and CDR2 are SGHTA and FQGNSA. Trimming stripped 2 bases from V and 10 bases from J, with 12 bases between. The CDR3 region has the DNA TGTGCCAGCAGCTTATCACGGACGGGGTCACCCCTCCACTTT. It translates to CASSLSRTGSPLHF.

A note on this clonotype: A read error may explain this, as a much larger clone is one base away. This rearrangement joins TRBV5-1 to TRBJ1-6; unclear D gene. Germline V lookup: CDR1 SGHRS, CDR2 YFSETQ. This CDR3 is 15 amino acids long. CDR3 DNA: TGCGCCAGCAGCCCGGGCGCCTCCTATAATTCACCCCTCAACTTT. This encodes CASSPGASYNSPLNF.

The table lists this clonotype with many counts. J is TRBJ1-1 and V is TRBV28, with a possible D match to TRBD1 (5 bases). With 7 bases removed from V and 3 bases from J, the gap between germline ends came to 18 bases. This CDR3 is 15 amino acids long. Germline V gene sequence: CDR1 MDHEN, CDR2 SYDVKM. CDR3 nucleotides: TGTGCCAGCATTGGGGGGAAGGGGTGGCACACTGAAGCTTTCTTT. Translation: CASIGGKGWHTEAFF.

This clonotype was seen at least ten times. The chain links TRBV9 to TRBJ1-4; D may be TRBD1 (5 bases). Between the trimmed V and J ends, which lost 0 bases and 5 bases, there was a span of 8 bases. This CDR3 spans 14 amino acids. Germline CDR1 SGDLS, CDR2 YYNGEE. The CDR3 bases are TGTGCCAGCAGCGTAGGGGGCGTAAATGAAAAACTGTTTTTT. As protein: CASSVGGVNEKLFF.

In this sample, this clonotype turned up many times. CDR3 residues: CASSQITGTRTSGGIAKNIQYF. The DNA of the CDR3 is TGTGCCAGCAGCCAAATCACGGGGACGAGGACTAGCGGGGGGATAGCCAAAAACATTCAGTACTTC. This sequence joins TRBV4-2 and TRBJ2-4; TRBD2 agrees at 14 bases. Germline V gene lookup returns CDR1 LGHNA and CDR2 YNFKEQ. The CDR3 loop spans 22 amino acids. The V gene end was trimmed by 2 bases and the J gene end by 0 bases; junction bases not matched to a gene: 15.

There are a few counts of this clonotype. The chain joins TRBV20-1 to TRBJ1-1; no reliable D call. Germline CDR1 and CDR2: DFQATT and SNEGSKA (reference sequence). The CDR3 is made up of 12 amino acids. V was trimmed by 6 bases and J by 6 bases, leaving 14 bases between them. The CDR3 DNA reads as TGCAGTGCAACTGGACTCTACGCTGAAGCTTTCTTT. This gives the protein CSATGLYAEAFF.

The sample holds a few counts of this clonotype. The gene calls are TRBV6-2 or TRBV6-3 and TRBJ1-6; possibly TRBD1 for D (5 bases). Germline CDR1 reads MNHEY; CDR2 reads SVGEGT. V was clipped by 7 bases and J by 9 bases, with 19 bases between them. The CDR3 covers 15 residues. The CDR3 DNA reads TGTGCCAGCACCAGAGCCCAGGGCAGCCCTTCACCCCTCCACTTT. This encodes CASTRAQGSPSPLHF.

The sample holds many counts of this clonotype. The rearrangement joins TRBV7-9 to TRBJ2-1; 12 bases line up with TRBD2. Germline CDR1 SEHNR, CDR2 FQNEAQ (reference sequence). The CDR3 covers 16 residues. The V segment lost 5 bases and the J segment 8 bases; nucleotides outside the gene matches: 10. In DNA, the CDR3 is TGTGCCAGCAGCCGATATGGACTAGCGGGGATGGATGAGCAGTTCTTC. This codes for CASSRYGLAGMDEQFF.

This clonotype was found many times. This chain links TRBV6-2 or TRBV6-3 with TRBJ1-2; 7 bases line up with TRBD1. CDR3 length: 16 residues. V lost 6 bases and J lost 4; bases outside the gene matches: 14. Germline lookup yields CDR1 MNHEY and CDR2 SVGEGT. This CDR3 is CASSRPGTDPTYGYTF. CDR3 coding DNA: TGTGCCAGCAGCCGCCCAGGGACAGACCCGACCTATGGCTACACCTTC.

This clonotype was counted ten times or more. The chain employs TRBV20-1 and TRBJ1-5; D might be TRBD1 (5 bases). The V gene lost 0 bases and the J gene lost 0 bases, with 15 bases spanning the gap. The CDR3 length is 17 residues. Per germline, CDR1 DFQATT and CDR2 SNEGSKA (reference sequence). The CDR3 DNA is TGCAGTGCTAGAGACCGGACATCCTGGAATAGCAATCAGCCCCAGCATTTT. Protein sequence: CSARDRTSWNSNQPQHF.

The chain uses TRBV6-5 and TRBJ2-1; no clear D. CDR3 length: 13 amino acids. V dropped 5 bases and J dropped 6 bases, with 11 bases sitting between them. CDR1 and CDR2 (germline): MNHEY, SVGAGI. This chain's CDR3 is CASSAAYSNEQFF. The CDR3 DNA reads TGTGCCAGCAGTGCCGCGTATTCCAATGAGCAGTTCTTC.

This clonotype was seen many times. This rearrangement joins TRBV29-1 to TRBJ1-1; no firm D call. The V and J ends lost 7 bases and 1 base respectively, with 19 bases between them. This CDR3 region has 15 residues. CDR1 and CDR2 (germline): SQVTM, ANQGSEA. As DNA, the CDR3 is TGCAGCGCCGTGATTCGGGAAGGACGGAACACTGAAGCTTTCTTT. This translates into CSAVIREGRNTEAFF.